The present TCR beta chain was sequenced within a study of siplizumab effects on memory and regulatory T cells. Whole-study findings and limits: A minor share of alloreactive clones matched unstimulated subsets. Apparently key alloresponse contributors, naive T cells also seemed more diverse than memory cells. Where siplizumab was present, mappable alloreactive CD4+ clones averaged approximately 66% Treg-derived, compared with roughly 30% in controls.

Comment on this clone: Its antigen remains unknown.

The CDR3 has 15 residues. Trimming pared 1 base from V and 3 bases from J, leaving 12 bases between. The germline V gene encodes CDR1 SGHAT and CDR2 FQNNGV. Each sample yielded about 96,000 assayed TCR templates. Method: immunoSEQ multiplex PCR; TCRdb's copy keeps in-frame clones and lacks some. The table lists tens of thousands of clones, less than 90% of them singletons. This TCR was sampled from a human donor in good health. The specimen was memory CD4+ T cells sorted from blood. The chain couples TRBV11-2 to TRBJ1-1; a weak D match, TRBD1 (6 bases). The CDR3, as DNA: TGTGCCAGCAGCTTAGCGGCCGGGGGGCACACTGAAGCTTTCTTT. It is translated as CASSLAAGGHTEAFF.